Listed below are T cell receptor beta chains from one sample, sequenced in a study of Tregs in tolerant kidney transplant recipients. This table comes from immunoSEQ multiplex PCR, and its TCRdb copy is limited to in-frame clones, with some not included. Here the sample spans tens of thousands of clones, approximately 94% being singletons. This specimen was CD4+ T cells from blood (PBMCs), taken 12 months after the transplant. The receptors derive from a human patient who received a combined kidney and bone marrow transplant. Part of the T cell pool may stem from the graft donor. The CDR3 runs from the conserved cysteine through the conserved F or W. Each record gives: J gene, D gene, clone size, V gene, CDR3 DNA, CDR3 protein. The D gene is left open where the match is weak. Expanded clones are given a class, and other clones once, few, many or no size at all.

j_call: TRBJ1-2
d_call: .
clone_size: .
v_call: TRBV5-1
cdr3_nt: TGCGCCAGCAGATATCAGGACACCTATGGCTACACCTTC
cdr3_aa: CASRYQDTYGYTF

j_call: TRBJ2-1
d_call: TRBD1
clone_size: .
v_call: TRBV7-2
cdr3_nt: TGTGCCAGCAGCTTTAACAGGGGCCTAAGCTCCTACAATGAGCAGTTCTTC
cdr3_aa: CASSFNRGLSSYNEQFF

j_call: TRBJ1-2
d_call: .
clone_size: .
v_call: TRBV2
cdr3_nt: TGTGCCAGCAATCCCGACAGCCCGGGCTACACCTTC
cdr3_aa: CASNPDSPGYTF

j_call: TRBJ2-7
d_call: .
clone_size: .
v_call: TRBV6-1
cdr3_nt: TGTGCCAGCAGTGAAGCTGTCAGGGGCTACGAGCAGTACTTC
cdr3_aa: CASSEAVRGYEQYF

j_call: TRBJ2-7
d_call: .
clone_size: .
v_call: TRBV7-9
cdr3_nt: TGTGCCAGCAGCAATCCTAGCGTGGCCTACGAGCAGTACTTC
cdr3_aa: CASSNPSVAYEQYF

j_call: TRBJ2-7
d_call: TRBD2
clone_size: few
v_call: TRBV11-2
cdr3_nt: TGTGCCAGCAGCCCTAAAACCGGACTAGACGAGCAGTACTTC
cdr3_aa: CASSPKTGLDEQYF

j_call: TRBJ2-3
d_call: .
clone_size: .
v_call: TRBV5-4
cdr3_nt: TGTGCCAGCAGCGTACAGGGTGGGGGCACAGATACGCAGTATTTT
cdr3_aa: CASSVQGGGTDTQYF

j_call: TRBJ2-2
d_call: .
clone_size: .
v_call: TRBV18
cdr3_nt: TGTGCCAGCTCACCGGTTGTCGGACAGCCCTACACCGGGGAGCTGTTTTTT
cdr3_aa: CASSPVVGQPYTGELFF

j_call: TRBJ2-1
d_call: TRBD1
clone_size: .
v_call: TRBV7-2
cdr3_nt: TGTGCCAGCAGCTTACAGGGGGCAGGATCCTACAATGAGCAGTTCTTC
cdr3_aa: CASSLQGAGSYNEQFF

j_call: TRBJ1-4
d_call: .
clone_size: few
v_call: TRBV5-6
cdr3_nt: TGTGCCAGCAGCCCGCCGGGGTTGGGGAATGAAAAACTGTTTTTT
cdr3_aa: CASSPPGLGNEKLFF

j_call: TRBJ2-1
d_call: .
clone_size: .
v_call: TRBV7-2
cdr3_nt: TGTGCCAGCAGCCCCCACTACAATGAGCAGTTCTTC
cdr3_aa: CASSPHYNEQFF

j_call: TRBJ2-7
d_call: .
clone_size: .
v_call: TRBV7-6
cdr3_nt: TGTGCCAGCAGCTTACACGGACTCTCTTACGAGCAGTACTTC
cdr3_aa: CASSLHGLSYEQYF

j_call: TRBJ2-3
d_call: TRBD1
clone_size: .
v_call: TRBV4-3
cdr3_nt: TGCGCCAGCAGCCAAAAAGGCCGCCAGGGGGAAGATACGCAGTATTTT
cdr3_aa: CASSQKGRQGEDTQYF

j_call: TRBJ1-2
d_call: .
clone_size: .
v_call: TRBV19
cdr3_nt: TGTGCCAGTAGTACCAGGGCTGGCTACACCTTC
cdr3_aa: CASSTRAGYTF

j_call: TRBJ2-1
d_call: TRBD2
clone_size: .
v_call: TRBV5-1
cdr3_nt: TGCGCCAGCAGCCCCGGGACTAGCGCTTACAATGAGCAGTTCTTC
cdr3_aa: CASSPGTSAYNEQFF

j_call: TRBJ2-3
d_call: .
clone_size: .
v_call: TRBV6-6
cdr3_nt: TGTGCCAGCTTCAGGGTTGGAGATACGCAGTATTTT
cdr3_aa: CASFRVGDTQYF

j_call: TRBJ1-5
d_call: .
clone_size: .
v_call: TRBV11-3
cdr3_nt: TGTGCCAGCAGCTCAACGTGGGGGGTGAATAGCAATCAGCCCCAGCATTTT
cdr3_aa: CASSSTWGVNSNQPQHF

j_call: TRBJ1-6
d_call: TRBD1
clone_size: .
v_call: TRBV7-2
cdr3_nt: TGTGCCAGCAGCTCCGGGACAGGCTGGGGTTCACCCCTCCACTTT
cdr3_aa: CASSSGTGWGSPLHF

j_call: TRBJ1-6
d_call: .
clone_size: .
v_call: TRBV30
cdr3_nt: TGTGCCTGGAGTACGGGTTCACCCCTCCACTTT
cdr3_aa: CAWSTGSPLHF

j_call: TRBJ2-7
d_call: TRBD1
clone_size: .
v_call: TRBV11-3
cdr3_nt: TGTGCCAGCAGCTTAGACGGGACAGGGGTACGGGAGCAGTACTTC
cdr3_aa: CASSLDGTGVREQYF

j_call: TRBJ1-6
d_call: TRBD1
clone_size: .
v_call: TRBV10-3
cdr3_nt: TGTGCCATCGGGGTGACAGGGGATAATTCACCCCTCCACTTT
cdr3_aa: CAIGVTGDNSPLHF